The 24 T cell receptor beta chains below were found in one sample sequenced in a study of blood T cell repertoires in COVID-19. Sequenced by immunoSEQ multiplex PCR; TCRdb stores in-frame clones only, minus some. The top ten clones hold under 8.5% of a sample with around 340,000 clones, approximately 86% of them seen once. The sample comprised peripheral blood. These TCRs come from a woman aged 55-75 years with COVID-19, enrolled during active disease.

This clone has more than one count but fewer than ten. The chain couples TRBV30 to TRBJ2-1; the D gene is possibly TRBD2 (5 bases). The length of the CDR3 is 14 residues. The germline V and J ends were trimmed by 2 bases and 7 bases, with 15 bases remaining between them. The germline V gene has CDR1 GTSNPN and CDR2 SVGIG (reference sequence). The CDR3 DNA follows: TGTGCCTGGAGTAATGCAGTTTCGGGGAATGAGCAGTTCTTC. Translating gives CAWSNAVSGNEQFF.

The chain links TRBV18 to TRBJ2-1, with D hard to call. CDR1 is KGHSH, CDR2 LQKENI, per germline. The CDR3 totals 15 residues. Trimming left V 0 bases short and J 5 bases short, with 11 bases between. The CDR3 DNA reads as TGTGCCAGCTCACCACCGGCGCAGGCGCACAATGAGCAGTTCTTC. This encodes CASSPPAQAHNEQFF.

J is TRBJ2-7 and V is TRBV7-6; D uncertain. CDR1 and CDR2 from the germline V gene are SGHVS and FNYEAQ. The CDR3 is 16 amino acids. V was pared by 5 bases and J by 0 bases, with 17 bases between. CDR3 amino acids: CASSVTEASSSYEQYF. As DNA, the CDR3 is TGTGCCAGCAGCGTAACTGAGGCTTCAAGCTCCTACGAGCAGTACTTC.

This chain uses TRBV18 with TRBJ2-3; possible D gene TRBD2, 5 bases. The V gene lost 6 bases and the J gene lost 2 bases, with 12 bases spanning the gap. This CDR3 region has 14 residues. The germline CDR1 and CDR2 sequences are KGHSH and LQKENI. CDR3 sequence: CASSISGATDTQYF. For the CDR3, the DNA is TGTGCCAGCTCCATAAGCGGCGCCACAGATACGCAGTATTTT.

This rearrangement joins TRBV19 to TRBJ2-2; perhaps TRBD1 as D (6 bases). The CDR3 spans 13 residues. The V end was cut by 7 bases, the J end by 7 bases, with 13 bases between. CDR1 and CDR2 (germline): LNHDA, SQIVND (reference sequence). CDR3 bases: TGTGCCAGTAATAACAGGGACCGCGGGGAGCTGTTTTTT. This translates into CASNNRDRGELFF. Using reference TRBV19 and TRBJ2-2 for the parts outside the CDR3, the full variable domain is DGGITQSPKYLFRKEGQNVTLSCEQNLNHDAMYWYRQDPGQGLRLIYYSQIVNDFQKGDIAEGYSVSREKKESFPLTVTSAQKNPTAFYLCASNNRDRGELFFGEGSRLTVL.

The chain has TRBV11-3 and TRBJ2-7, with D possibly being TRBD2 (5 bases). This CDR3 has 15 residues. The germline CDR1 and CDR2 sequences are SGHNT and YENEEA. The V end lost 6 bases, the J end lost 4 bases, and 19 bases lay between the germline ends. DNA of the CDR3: TGTGCCAGCAGTGGACCACGCGGGTTATTTTACGAGCAGTACTTC. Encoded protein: CASSGPRGLFYEQYF.

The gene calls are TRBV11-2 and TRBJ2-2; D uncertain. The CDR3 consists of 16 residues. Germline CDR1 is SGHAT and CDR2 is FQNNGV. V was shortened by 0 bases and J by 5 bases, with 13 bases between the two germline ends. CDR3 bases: TGTGCCAGCAGCTTAGATCCCACCTACGGGACCGGGGAGCTGTTTTTT. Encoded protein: CASSLDPTYGTGELFF.

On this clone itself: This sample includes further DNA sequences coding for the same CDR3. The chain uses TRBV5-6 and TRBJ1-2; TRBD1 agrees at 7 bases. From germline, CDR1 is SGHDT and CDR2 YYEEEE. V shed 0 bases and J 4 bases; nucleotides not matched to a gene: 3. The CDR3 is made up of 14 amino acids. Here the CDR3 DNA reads TGTGCCAGCAGCTTGGGGAGGGACAGCTATGGCTACACCTTC. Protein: CASSLGRDSYGYTF. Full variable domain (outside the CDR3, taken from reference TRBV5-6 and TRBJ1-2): DAGVTQSPTHLIKTRGQQVTLRCSPKSGHDTVSWYQQALGQGPQFIFQYYEEEERQRGNFPDRFSGHQFPNYSSELNVNALLLGDSALYLCASSLGRDSYGYTFGSGTRLTVV.

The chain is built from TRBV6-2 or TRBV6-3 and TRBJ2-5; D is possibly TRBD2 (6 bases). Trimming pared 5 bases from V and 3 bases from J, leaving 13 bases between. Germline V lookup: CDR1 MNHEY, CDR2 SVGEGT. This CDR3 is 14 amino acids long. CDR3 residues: CASSQDRTKETQYF. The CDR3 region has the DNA TGTGCCAGCAGTCAGGACCGGACTAAAGAGACCCAGTACTTC.

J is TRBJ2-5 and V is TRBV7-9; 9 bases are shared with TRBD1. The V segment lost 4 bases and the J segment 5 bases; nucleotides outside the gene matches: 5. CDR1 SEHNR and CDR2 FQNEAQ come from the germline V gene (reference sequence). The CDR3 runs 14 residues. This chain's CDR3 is CASSYTGGGETQYF. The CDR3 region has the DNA TGTGCCAGCAGCTATACAGGGGGCGGTGAGACCCAGTACTTC. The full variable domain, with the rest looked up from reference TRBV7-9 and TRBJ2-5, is DTGVSQNPRHKITKRGQNVTFRCDPISEHNRLYWYRQTLGQGPEFLTYFQNEAQLEKSRLLSDRFSAERPKGSFSTLEIQRTEQGDSAMYLCASSYTGGGETQYFGPGTRLLVL.

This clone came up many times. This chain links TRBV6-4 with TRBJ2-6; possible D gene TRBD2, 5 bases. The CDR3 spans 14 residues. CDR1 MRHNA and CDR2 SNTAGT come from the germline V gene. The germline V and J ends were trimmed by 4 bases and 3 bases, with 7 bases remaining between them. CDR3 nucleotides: TGTGCCAGCAGTGCTACTAGTGGGGCCAACGTCCTGACTTTC. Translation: CASSATSGANVLTF.

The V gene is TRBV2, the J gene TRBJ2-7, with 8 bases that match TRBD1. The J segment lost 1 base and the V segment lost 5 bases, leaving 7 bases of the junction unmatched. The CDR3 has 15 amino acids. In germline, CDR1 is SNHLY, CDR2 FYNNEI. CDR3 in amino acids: CASSRVGQGSYEQYF. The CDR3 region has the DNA TGTGCCAGCAGTAGAGTTGGACAGGGTTCCTACGAGCAGTACTTC.

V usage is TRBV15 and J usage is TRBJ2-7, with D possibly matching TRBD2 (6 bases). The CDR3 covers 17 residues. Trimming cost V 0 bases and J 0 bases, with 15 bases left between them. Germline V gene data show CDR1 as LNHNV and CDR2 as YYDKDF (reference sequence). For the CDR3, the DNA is TGTGCCACCAGCAGAGAAGGAGGGAGCGGAAGCTCCTACGAGCAGTACTTC. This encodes CATSREGGSGSSYEQYF.

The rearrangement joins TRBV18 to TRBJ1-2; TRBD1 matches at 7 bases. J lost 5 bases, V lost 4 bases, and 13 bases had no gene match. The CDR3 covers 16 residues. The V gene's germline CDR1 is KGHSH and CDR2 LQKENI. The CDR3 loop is CASSHNRDSFFYGYTF. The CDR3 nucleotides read TGTGCCAGCTCACACAACCGGGACAGCTTTTTTTATGGCTACACCTTC.

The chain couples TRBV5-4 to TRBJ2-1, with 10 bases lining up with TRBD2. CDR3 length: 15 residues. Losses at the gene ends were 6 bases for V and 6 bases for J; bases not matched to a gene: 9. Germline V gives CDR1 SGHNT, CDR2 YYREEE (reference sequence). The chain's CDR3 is CASKRAGGSINEQFF. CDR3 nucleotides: TGTGCCAGCAAACGAGCGGGGGGGTCTATCAATGAGCAGTTCTTC.

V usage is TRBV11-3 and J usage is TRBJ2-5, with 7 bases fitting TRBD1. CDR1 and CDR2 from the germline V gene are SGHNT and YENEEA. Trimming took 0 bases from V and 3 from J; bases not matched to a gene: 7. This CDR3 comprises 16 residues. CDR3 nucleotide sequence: TGTGCCAGCAGCTTAGAGGGACAGCCGGGCGAAGAGACCCAGTACTTC. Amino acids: CASSLEGQPGEETQYF.

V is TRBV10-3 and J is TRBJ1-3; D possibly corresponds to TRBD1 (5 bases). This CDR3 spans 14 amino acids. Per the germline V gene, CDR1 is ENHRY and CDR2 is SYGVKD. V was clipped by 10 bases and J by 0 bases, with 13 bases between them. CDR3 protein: CATRASDSGNTIYF. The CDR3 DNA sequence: TGTGCCACCAGGGCCAGCGACTCTGGAAACACCATATATTTT.

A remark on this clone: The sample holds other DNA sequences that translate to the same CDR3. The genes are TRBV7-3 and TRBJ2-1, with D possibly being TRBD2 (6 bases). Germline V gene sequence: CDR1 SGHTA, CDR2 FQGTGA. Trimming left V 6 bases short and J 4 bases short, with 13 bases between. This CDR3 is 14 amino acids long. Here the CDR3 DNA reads TGTGCCAGCAGTTACCATGGGGGGTACAATGAGCAGTTCTTC. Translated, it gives CASSYHGGYNEQFF.

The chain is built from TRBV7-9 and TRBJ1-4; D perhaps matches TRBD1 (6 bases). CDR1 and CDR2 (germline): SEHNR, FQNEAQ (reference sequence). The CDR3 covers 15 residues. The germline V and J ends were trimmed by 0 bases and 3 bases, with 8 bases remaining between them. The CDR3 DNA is TGTGCCAGCAGCTTAGCCGCAGGGGCTAATGAAAAACTGTTTTTT. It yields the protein CASSLAAGANEKLFF. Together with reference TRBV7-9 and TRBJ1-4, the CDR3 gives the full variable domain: DTGVSQNPRHKITKRGQNVTFRCDPISEHNRLYWYRQTLGQGPEFLTYFQNEAQLEKSRLLSDRFSAERPKGSFSTLEIQRTEQGDSAMYLCASSLAAGANEKLFFGSGTQLSVL.

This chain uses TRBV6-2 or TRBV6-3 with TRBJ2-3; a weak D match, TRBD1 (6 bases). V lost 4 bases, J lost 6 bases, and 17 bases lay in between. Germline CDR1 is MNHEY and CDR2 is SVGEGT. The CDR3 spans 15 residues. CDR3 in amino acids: CASSSPQGFFDTQYF. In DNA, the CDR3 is TGTGCCAGCAGTTCCCCGCAGGGGTTTTTTGATACGCAGTATTTT.

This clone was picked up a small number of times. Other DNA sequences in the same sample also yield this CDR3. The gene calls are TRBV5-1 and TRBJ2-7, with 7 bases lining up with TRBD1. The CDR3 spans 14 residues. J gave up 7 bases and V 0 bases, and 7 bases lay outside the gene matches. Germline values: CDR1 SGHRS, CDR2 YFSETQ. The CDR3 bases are TGCGCCAGCAGCTTGGGACAGGGCTTGGGAGAGCAGTACTTC. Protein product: CASSLGQGLGEQYF.

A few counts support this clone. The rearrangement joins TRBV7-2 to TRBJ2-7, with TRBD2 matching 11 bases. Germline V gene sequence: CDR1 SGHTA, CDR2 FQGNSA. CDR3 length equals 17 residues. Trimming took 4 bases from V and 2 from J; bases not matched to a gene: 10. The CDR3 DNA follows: TGTGCCAGCAGCTCTCAACTAGCGGGGGCTCCGACCTACGAGCAGTACTTC. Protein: CASSSQLAGAPTYEQYF.

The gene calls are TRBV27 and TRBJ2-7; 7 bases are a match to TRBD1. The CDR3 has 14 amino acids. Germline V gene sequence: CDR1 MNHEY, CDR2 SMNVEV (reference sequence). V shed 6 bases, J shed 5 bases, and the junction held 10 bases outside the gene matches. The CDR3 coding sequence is TGTGCCAGCAGCCTTCGGGACAGCGCCCACGAGCAGTACTTC. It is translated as CASSLRDSAHEQYF.

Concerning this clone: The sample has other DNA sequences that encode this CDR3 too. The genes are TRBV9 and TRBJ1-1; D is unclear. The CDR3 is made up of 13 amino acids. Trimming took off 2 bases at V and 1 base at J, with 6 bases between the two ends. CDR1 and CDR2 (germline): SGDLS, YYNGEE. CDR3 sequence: CASSVSPNTEAFF. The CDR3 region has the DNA TGTGCCAGCAGCGTCTCCCCGAACACTGAAGCTTTCTTT.